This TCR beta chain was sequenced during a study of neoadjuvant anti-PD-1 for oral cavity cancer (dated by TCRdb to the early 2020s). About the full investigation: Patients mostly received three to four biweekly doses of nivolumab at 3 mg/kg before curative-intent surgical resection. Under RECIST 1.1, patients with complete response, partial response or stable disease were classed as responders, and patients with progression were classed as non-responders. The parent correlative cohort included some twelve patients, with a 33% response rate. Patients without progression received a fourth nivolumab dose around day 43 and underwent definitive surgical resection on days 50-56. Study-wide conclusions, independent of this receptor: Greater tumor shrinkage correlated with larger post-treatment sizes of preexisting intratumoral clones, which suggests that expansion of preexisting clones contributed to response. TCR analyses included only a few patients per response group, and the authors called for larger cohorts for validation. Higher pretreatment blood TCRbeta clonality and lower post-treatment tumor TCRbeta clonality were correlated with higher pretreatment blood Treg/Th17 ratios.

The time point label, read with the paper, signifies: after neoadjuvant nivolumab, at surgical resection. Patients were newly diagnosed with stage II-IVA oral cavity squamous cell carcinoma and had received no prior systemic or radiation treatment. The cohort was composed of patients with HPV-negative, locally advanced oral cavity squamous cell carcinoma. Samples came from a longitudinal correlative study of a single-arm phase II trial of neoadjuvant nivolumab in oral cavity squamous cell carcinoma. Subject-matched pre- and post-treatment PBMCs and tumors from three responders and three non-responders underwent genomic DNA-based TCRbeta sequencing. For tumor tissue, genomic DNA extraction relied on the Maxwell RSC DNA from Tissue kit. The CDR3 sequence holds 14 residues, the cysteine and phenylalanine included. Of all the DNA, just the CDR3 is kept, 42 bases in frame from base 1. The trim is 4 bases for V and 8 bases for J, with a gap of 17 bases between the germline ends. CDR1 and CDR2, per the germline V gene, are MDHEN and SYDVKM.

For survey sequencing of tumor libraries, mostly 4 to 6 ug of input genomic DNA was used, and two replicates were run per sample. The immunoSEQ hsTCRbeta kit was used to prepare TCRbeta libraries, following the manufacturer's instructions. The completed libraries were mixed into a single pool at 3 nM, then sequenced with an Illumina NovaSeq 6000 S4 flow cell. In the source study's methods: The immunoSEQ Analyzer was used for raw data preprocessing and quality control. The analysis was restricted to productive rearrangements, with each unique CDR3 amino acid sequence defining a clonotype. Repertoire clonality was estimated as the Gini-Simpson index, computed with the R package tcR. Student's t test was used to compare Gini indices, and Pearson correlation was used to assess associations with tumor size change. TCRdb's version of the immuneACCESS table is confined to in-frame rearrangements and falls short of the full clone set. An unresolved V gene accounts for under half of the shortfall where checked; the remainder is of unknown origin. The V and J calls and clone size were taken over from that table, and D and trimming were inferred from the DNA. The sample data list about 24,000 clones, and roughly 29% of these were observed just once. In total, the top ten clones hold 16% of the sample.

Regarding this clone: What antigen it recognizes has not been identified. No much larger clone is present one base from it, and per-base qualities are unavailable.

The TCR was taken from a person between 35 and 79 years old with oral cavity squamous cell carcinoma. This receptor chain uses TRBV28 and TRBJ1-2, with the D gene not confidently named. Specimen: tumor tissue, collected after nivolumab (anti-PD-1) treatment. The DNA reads TGTGCCAGCAGTTCTCAATGGTCTCGCGAGGGCTACACCTTC. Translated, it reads CASSSQWSREGYTF.